A single T cell receptor beta chain is shown here with its context. This clonotype is termed medium-sized (0.01 to 0.1%). Its specific antigen is unknown. One base away there is no much larger clone; base qualities are not given. The record originates from a study of prognosis after radiotherapy for stage I lung cancer (dated by TCRdb to the early 2020s). For the wider study: Between April 2018 and early 2019, around 20 patients with stage I NSCLC were enrolled in Nanjing, China. Stage I lung tumors that were newly diagnosed and primary were found in around 13 patients, while 4 or 5 patients had oligometastatic NSCLC after surgical resection of the primary tumor. All patients were considered medically inoperable, owing to comorbidities in 11 to 13 and refusal of surgery in over five. The cohort included more than 10 men and about six women, with a median age of approximately 73 years and a range of roughly 53 to 85 years. More than ten patients had adenocarcinoma and six or seven had squamous cell carcinoma as the tumor histology. SBRT was given in 3 to 5 fractions with a biologically effective dose of at least 100 Gy, using image-guided IMRT or VMAT. In every patient, SBRT was given without any concurrent therapy. Distant metastases were developed by four of the 19 patients after SBRT, at a median of roughly 7 months, whereas no significant progression was observed in the other 15 patients. Peripheral blood TCR beta repertoires were profiled in stage I NSCLC patients before and after stereotactic body radiotherapy, and the repertoires were related to distant failure. A total of roughly 40 blood samples from 20 or so patients were sequenced, with one sample obtained before and one obtained after SBRT for each patient. On the study overall, not on this receptor specifically: Post-SBRT Shannon entropy and its change from baseline were lower in patients who developed distant metastases; baseline Shannon entropy was not associated with metastases. Limitations of the study included a small cohort and short follow-up, and the study findings need independent validation. All reported P values were unadjusted for multiple comparisons. Tumor specificity of expanded TCR clones was not determined. TRBV and TRBJ usage frequencies reportedly differed by metastasis status, in two V genes at baseline and in eight to ten V and two J genes after SBRT. Unique TCR clone counts fell after SBRT (median about 9,300 before versus about 7,100 after; Wilcoxon paired P=0.011).

All patients had node-negative disease on CT and PET/CT, and none had a history of other malignancies or had previously received chemotherapy or radiotherapy. At each of two time points, around 6.1 milliliters of peripheral venous blood were collected into EDTA tubes. Ficoll-Paque Plus density-gradient centrifugation was used to isolate PBMCs. Immediately after collection, samples were stored at -80 degrees C until analysis. Two rounds of multiplex PCR were used to amplify the TCR beta CDR3 region from genomic DNA. The first PCR round used primers specific to each TRBV and TRBJ gene, and the primer sequences were filed in Chinese patent CN105087789A. Universal primers were used in the second PCR round. The Roche High Pure PCR Template Preparation Kit was used to extract genomic DNA from frozen PBMCs. Paired-end sequencing with 151 bp reads was performed on the libraries using an Illumina HiSeq 3000. Under the source paper's analysis protocol: CutAdapt was used to discard raw reads that did not contain the multiplex PCR primer sequences. PEAR was used to merge high-quality paired reads into contigs. MiXCR assigned TRB V, D and J gene segments to each contig by aligning to reference sequences. To remove sequencing errors, CDR3 sequences were clustered according to base quality and sequence similarity. Diversity was calculated as Shannon entropy divided by the natural log of the number of productive TCR sequences. Clonality was computed as one minus the ratio of Shannon entropy to the natural log of the number of unique clonotypes. The Youden index of ROC curves was used to select progression-free survival cut-offs for repertoire metrics, and analyses were performed in R 3.5.3. TCRdb's own reprocessing of the public reads used fastp at Q25 and MiXCR and kept productive beta chains. CDR3 protein duplicates are merged, each entry listing the most common genes and DNA. The V and J calls shown here were made by TCRdb, not taken from the authors' results. Counted in this sample were fewer than 35,000 distinct CDR3 sequences; around 30% of them appeared once. The leading ten clones occupy 9.5% to 13% of the sample.

From cysteine to phenylalanine, the CDR3 is 15 amino acids long. Only the CDR3 DNA is retained, 45 bases long and in frame from the first base. Trimming removed 5 bases from V and 5 bases from J, leaving 13 bases between the germline ends. CDR1 and CDR2, per the germline V gene, are MNHNS and SASEGT. The chain is encoded by TRBV6-1 joined to TRBJ1-6; confidence is insufficient to name the D gene. The sample consisted of PBMCs, taken before or after stereotactic body radiation therapy (not recorded which). The receptor was isolated from a donor aged 50 or older with non-small cell lung cancer. CDR3 protein: CASSRRLSNNSPLHF. The DNA reads as follows: TGTGCCAGCAGTCGTAGACTGAGTAATAATTCACCCCTCCACTTT.